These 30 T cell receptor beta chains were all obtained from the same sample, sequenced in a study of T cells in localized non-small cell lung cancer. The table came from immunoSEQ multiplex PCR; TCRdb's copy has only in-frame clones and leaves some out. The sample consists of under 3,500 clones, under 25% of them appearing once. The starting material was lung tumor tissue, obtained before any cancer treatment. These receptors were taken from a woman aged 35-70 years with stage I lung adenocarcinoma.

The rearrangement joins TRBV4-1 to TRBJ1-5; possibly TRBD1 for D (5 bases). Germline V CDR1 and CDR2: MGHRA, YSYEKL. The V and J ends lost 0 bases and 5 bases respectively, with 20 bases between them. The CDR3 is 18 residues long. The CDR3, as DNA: TGCGCCAGCAGCCAAGATTGGTCAAGGGCTTCAGGGTATCAGCCCCAGCATTTT. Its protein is CASSQDWSRASGYQPQHF.

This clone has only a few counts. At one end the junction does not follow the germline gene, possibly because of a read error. Here the CDR3 reads CAISDLGGSYGYTF. The CDR3 DNA reads TGTGCCATCAGTGACTTGGGTGGTAGCTATGGCTACACCTTC. This chain links TRBV6-8 with TRBJ1-2; D is unclear. The CDR3 is made up of 14 amino acids. Germline V lookup: CDR1 MNHGY, CDR2 SAAAGT.

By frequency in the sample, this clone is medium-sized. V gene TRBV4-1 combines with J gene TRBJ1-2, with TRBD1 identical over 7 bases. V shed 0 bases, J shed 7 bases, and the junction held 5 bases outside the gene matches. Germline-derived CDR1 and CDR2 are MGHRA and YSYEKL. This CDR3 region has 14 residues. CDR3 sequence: CASSQDGRGGGYTF. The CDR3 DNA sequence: TGCGCCAGCAGCCAAGATGGCAGGGGGGGTGGCTACACCTTC.

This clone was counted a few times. The CDR3 DNA follows: TGTGCCAGCAGCTTACCCGGGACGGCCGAGCAGTACTTC. It translates to CASSLPGTAEQYF. The chain joins TRBV9 to TRBJ2-7; D is tentatively TRBD1 or TRBD2 (5 bases each). Trimming pared 4 bases from V and 6 bases from J, leaving 14 bases between. Germline V gene data show CDR1 as SGDLS and CDR2 as YYNGEE. The CDR3 contains 13 residues.

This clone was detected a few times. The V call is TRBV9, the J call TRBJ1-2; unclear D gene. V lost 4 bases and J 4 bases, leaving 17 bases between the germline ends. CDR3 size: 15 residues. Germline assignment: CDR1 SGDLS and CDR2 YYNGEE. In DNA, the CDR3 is TGTGCCAGCAGCTCCGAACCGGAGAAGATCTATGGCTACACCTTC. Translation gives CASSSEPEKIYGYTF.

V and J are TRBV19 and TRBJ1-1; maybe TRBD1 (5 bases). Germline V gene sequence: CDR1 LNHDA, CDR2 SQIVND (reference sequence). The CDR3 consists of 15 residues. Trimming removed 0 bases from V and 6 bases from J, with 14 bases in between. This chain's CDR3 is CASSIDRQGRAEAFF. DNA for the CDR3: TGTGCCAGTAGTATAGATCGTCAGGGTAGAGCTGAAGCTTTCTTT.

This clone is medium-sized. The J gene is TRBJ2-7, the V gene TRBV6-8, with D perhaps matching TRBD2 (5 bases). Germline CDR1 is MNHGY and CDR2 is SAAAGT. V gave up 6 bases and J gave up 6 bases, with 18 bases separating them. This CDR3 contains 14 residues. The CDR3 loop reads CASRAPLVEGEQYF. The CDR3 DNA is TGTGCCAGCAGGGCCCCGTTGGTAGAGGGCGAGCAGTACTTC.

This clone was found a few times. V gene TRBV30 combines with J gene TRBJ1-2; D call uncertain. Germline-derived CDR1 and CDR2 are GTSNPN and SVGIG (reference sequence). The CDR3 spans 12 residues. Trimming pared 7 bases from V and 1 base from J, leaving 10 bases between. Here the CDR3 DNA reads TGTGCCTCCCCGACCCTTAACTATGGCTACACCTTC. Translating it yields CASPTLNYGYTF.

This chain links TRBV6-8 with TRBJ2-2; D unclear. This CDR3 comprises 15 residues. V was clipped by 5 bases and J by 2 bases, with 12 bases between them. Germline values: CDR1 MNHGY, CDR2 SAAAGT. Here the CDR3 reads CASSPGSYNTGELFF. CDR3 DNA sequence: TGTGCCAGCAGTCCCGGGTCCTATAACACCGGGGAGCTGTTTTTT.

In nucleotides, the CDR3 is TGCAGCGTTGAAGATCGAACAGGGCACGAGCAGTACTTC. Amino acid sequence: CSVEDRTGHEQYF. V is TRBV29-1 and J is TRBJ2-7; D possibly corresponds to TRBD1 (6 bases). Germline CDR1 is SQVTM and CDR2 is ANQGSEA. This CDR3 is built from 13 residues. Trimming took off 0 bases at V and 5 bases at J, with 11 bases between the two ends.

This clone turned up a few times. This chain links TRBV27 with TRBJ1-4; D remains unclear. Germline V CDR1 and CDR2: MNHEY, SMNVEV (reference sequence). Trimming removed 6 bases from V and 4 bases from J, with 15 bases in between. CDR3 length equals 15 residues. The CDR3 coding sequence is TGTGCCAGCAGGCCCATAGGCACACTTAATGAAAAACTGTTTTTT. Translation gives CASRPIGTLNEKLFF.

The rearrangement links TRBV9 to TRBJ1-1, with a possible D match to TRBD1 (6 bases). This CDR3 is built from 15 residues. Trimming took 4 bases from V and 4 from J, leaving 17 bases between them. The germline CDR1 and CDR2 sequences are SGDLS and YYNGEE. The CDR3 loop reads CASSPRDGGLTEAFF. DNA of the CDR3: TGTGCCAGCAGCCCACGGGACGGGGGCCTCACTGAAGCTTTCTTT.

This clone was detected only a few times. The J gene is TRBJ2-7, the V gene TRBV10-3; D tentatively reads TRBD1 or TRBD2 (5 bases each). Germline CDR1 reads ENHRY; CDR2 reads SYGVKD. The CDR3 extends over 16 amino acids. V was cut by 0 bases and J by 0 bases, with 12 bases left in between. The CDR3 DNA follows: TGTGCCATCAGTGAGTCCCCTGGGGACCACTCCTACGAGCAGTACTTC. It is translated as CAISESPGDHSYEQYF.

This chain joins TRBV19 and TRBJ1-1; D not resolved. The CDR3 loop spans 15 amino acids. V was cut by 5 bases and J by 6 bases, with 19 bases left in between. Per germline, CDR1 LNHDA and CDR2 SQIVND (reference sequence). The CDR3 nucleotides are TGTGCCAGTAGTGCCGCCCCGGCAGTGACCTCTGAAGCTTTCTTT. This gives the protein CASSAAPAVTSEAFF.

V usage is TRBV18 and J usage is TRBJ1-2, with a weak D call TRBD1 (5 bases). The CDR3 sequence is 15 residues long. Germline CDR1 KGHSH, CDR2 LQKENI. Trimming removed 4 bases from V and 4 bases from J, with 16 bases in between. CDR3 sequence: CASSRETGGGYGYTF. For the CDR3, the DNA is TGTGCCAGCTCACGGGAAACAGGAGGTGGCTATGGCTACACCTTC.

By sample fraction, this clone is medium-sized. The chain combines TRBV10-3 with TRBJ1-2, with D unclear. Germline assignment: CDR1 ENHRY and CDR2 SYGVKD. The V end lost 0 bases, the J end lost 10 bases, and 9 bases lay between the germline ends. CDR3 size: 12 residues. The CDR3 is CAISESGYDYTF. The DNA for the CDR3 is TGTGCCATCAGTGAGTCAGGGTACGACTACACCTTC.

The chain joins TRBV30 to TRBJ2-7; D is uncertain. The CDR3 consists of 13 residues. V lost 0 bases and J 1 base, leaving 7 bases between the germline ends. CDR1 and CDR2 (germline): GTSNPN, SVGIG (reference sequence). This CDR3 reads CAWSVLGSYEQYF. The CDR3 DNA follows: TGTGCCTGGAGTGTATTGGGATCCTACGAGCAGTACTTC. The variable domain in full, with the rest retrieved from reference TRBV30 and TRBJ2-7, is SQTIHQWPATLVQPVGSPLSLECTVEGTSNPNLYWYRQAAGRGLQLLFYSVGIGQISSEVPQNLSASRPQDRQFILSSKKLLLSDSGFYLCAWSVLGSYEQYFGPGTRLTVT.

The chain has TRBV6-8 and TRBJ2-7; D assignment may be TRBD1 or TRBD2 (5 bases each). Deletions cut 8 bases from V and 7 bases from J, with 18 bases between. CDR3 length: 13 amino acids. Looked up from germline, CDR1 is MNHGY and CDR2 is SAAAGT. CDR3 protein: CASRWGGYVEQYF. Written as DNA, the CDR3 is TGTGCCAGCCGGTGGGGCGGGTACGTGGAGCAGTACTTC.

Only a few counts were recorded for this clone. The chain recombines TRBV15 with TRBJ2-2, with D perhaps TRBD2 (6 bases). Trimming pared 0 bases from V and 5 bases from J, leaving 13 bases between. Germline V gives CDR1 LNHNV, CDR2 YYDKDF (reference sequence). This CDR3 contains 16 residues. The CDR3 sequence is CATSRERVAVTGELFF. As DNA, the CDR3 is TGTGCCACCAGCAGAGAGAGAGTAGCGGTGACCGGGGAGCTGTTTTTT.

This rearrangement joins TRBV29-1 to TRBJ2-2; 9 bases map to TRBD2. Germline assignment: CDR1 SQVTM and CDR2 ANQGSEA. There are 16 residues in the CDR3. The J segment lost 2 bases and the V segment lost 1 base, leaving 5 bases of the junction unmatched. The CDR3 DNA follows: TGCAGCGTTGAAGGTAGCGGGGGAACTAACACCGGGGAGCTGTTTTTT. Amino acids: CSVEGSGGTNTGELFF.

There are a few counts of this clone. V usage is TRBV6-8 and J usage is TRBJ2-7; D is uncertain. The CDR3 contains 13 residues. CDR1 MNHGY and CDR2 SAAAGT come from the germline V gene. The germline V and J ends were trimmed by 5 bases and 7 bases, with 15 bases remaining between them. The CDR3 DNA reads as TGTGCCAGCAGTGTTGAGGTCCCCGGAGAGCAGTACTTC. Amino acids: CASSVEVPGEQYF.

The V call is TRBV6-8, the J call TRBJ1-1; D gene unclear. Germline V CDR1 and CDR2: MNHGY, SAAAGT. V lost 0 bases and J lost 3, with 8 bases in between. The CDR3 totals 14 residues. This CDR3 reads CASSYSDIYTEAFF. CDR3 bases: TGTGCCAGCAGTTACTCCGATATCTACACTGAAGCTTTCTTT.

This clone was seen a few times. CDR3 amino acids: CASLGLSGNTIYF. CDR3 nucleotide sequence: TGTGCCAGCTTGGGTCTCTCTGGAAACACCATATATTTT. V gene TRBV6-9 combines with J gene TRBJ1-3, with D uncertain. The CDR3 covers 13 residues. The V gene lost 8 bases and the J gene lost 0 bases, with 8 bases spanning the gap. The germline CDR1 and CDR2 sequences are MNHGY and SVAAGI.

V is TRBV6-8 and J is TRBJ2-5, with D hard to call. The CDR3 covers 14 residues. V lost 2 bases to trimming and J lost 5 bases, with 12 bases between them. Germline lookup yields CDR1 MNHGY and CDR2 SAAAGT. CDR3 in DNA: TGTGCCAGCAGTTACGACCTCTACGGGGAGACCCAGTACTTC. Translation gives CASSYDLYGETQYF.

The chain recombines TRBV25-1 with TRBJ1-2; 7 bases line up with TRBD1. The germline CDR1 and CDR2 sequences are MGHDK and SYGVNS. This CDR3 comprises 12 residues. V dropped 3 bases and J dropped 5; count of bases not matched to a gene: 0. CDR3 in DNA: TGTGCCAGCAGTGACAGGGGGTATGGCTACACCTTC. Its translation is CASSDRGYGYTF.

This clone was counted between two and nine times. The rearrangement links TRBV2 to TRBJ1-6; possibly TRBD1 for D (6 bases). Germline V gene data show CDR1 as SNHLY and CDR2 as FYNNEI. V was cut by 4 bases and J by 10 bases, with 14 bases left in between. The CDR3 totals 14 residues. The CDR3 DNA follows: TGTGCCAGCAGTGCCAGCCAGGGGACCTCACCCCTCCACTTT. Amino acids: CASSASQGTSPLHF.

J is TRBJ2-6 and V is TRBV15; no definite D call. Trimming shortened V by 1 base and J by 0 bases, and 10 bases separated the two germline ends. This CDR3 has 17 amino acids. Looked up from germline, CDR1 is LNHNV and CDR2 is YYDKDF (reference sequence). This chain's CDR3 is CATSRGNSFSGANVLTF. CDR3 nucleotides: TGTGCCACCAGCAGAGGGAATTCCTTCTCTGGGGCCAACGTCCTGACTTTC.

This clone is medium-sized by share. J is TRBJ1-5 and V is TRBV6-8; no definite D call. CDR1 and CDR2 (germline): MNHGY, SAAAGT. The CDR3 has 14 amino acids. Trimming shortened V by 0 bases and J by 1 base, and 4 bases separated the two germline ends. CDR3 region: CASSYSGSNQPQHF. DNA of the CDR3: TGTGCCAGCAGTTACTCGGGCAGCAATCAGCCCCAGCATTTT.

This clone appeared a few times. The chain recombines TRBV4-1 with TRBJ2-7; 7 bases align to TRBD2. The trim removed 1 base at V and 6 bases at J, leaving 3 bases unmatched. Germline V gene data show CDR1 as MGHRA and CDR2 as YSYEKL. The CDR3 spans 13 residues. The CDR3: CASSQGLASEQYF. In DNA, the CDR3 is TGCGCCAGCAGCCAAGGACTAGCCTCCGAGCAGTACTTC.

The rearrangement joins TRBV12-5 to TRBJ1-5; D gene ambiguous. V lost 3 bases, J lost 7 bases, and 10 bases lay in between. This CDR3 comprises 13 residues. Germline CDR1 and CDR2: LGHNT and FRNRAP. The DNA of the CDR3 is TGTGCTAGTGGTTTCCTTCTCAGGCAGCCCCAGCATTTT. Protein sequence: CASGFLLRQPQHF.